One sample yielded the 24 T cell receptor beta chains listed below, sequenced in a study of CD8 T cells in Susac syndrome. Random hexamers served to reverse transcribe roughly 0.45 to 1 ug RNA. TCRdb reanalysed the immunoSEQ multiplex PCR reads using MiXCR and keeps one entry per CDR3 protein. The repertoire holds 120,000 to 150,000 distinct CDR3 sequences, with 90% to 95% as singletons. What was sequenced was CD8+ T cells from PBMCs. The receptors originated from a human donor in good health.

This rearrangement joins TRBV9 to TRBJ1-5; possibly TRBD1 for D (5 bases). This CDR3 has 15 amino acids. Trimming took off 0 bases at V and 4 bases at J, with 11 bases between the two ends. Germline V gene data show CDR1 as SGDLS and CDR2 as YYNGEE. The CDR3 is CASSVGGADNQPQHF. In DNA, the CDR3 is TGTGCCAGCAGCGTAGGCGGGGCCGATAATCAGCCCCAGCATTTT.

The chain couples TRBV20-1 to TRBJ2-3; 7 bases match TRBD2. V was pared by 6 bases and J by 0 bases, with 18 bases of the junction left unmatched. This CDR3 is 18 amino acids long. Germline CDR1 is DFQATT and CDR2 is SNEGSKA (reference sequence). The CDR3 reads CSARGWGSWTRSTDTQYF. CDR3 nucleotide sequence: TGCAGTGCCCGAGGGTGGGGATCCTGGACTAGGAGCACAGATACGCAGTATTTT.

The J gene is TRBJ2-7, the V gene TRBV28; D gene unclear. Per germline, CDR1 MDHEN and CDR2 SYDVKM. Trimming shortened V by 2 bases and J by 7 bases, and 9 bases separated the two germline ends. The CDR3 spans 12 residues. CDR3 nucleotide sequence: TGTGCCAGCAGTTTAGGGCCACGGGAGCAGTACTTC. This sequence encodes CASSLGPREQYF.

J is TRBJ2-1 and V is TRBV13; 12 positions match TRBD2. Germline trimming cut 4 bases from V and 5 bases from J; bases unmatched to any gene: 3. This CDR3 comprises 15 residues. The germline V gene encodes CDR1 PRHDT and CDR2 FYEKMQ (reference sequence). The CDR3 bases are TGTGCCAGCAGCTCTCGACTAGCGGGAGACAATGAGCAGTTCTTC. Protein: CASSSRLAGDNEQFF.

The chain has TRBV3-1 and TRBJ1-5, with D uncertain. V lost 0 bases to trimming and J lost 5 bases, with 5 bases between them. The germline V gene encodes CDR1 LGHDT and CDR2 YNNKEL (reference sequence). The CDR3 totals 13 residues. Here the CDR3 reads CASSQDPHQPQHF. CDR3 nucleotide sequence: TGTGCCAGCAGCCAAGATCCACATCAGCCCCAGCATTTT. Full variable domain (remainder filled in from reference TRBV3-1 and TRBJ1-5): DTAVSQTPKYLVTQMGNDKSIKCEQNLGHDTMYWYKQDSKKFLKIMFSYNNKELIINETVPNRFSPKSPDKAHLNLHINSLELGDSAVYFCASSQDPHQPQHFGDGTRLSIL.

V gene TRBV28 combines with J gene TRBJ2-5, with D maybe TRBD2 (6 bases). This CDR3 contains 14 residues. Germline V lookup: CDR1 MDHEN, CDR2 SYDVKM. The V end lost 4 bases, the J end lost 1 base, and 10 bases lay between the germline ends. In DNA form, the CDR3 reads TGTGCCAGCAGTTCACCCGGGAGCCAAGAGACCCAGTACTTC. As protein: CASSSPGSQETQYF.

J is TRBJ2-6 and V is TRBV27, with unresolved D. Per germline, CDR1 MNHEY and CDR2 SMNVEV (reference sequence). V was cut by 7 bases and J by 0 bases, with 10 bases left in between. The CDR3 contains 15 residues. The DNA of the CDR3 is TGTGCCAGCACAACGACCTTCTCTGGGGCCAACGTCCTGACTTTC. Translating gives CASTTTFSGANVLTF.

This clonotype was detected once. CDR3 nucleotide sequence: TGTGCCAGCAGTTCTTCCGGACAGGGTAATCAGCCCCAGCATTTT. Translated: CASSSSGQGNQPQHF. V and J are TRBV12-3 or TRBV12-4 and TRBJ1-5; TRBD1 matches 8 bases. Trimming cost V 4 bases and J 4 bases; bases outside gene matches: 6. The CDR3 loop spans 15 amino acids.

The chain carries TRBV28 and TRBJ2-7; TRBD1 matches at 7 bases. Trimming removed 0 bases from V and 1 base from J; junction bases left unmatched: 3. This CDR3 comprises 15 residues. Per the germline V gene, CDR1 is MDHEN and CDR2 is SYDVKM. The CDR3 sequence is CASSLWGTASYEQYF. The CDR3 nucleotides are TGTGCCAGCAGTTTATGGGGGACAGCTTCCTACGAGCAGTACTTC.

CDR3 nucleotides: TGTGCCAGCAGTTTTGGAGCACGGATGAACACTGAAGCTTTCTTT. It is translated as CASSFGARMNTEAFF. The chain joins TRBV27 to TRBJ1-1; D uncertain. Germline CDR1 reads MNHEY; CDR2 reads SMNVEV (reference sequence). CDR3 length equals 15 residues. V was cut by 3 bases and J by 0 bases, with 11 bases left in between.

This chain connects TRBV7-9 to TRBJ2-5, with TRBD2 identical over 12 bases. From germline, CDR1 is SEHNR and CDR2 FQNEAQ (reference sequence). V gave up 5 bases and J gave up 3 bases; unmatched junction bases: 1. This CDR3 comprises 14 residues. Here the CDR3 DNA reads TGTGCCAGCAGCCGACTAGCGGGAGAAGAGACCCAGTACTTC. It codes for CASSRLAGEETQYF.

V gene TRBV5-4 combines with J gene TRBJ2-5; 8 bases line up with TRBD2. CDR1 SGHNT and CDR2 YYREEE come from the germline V gene (reference sequence). V dropped 7 bases and J dropped 4; count of bases not matched to a gene: 9. The CDR3 contains 14 residues. This CDR3 reads CASSEGTSAETQYF. CDR3 nucleotides: TGTGCCAGCTCCGAGGGGACTAGTGCAGAGACCCAGTACTTC.

This chain links TRBV7-9 with TRBJ2-1; 9 nucleotides align to TRBD2. CDR3 length: 14 amino acids. Germline-derived CDR1 and CDR2 are SEHNR and FQNEAQ (reference sequence). Trimming removed 5 bases from V and 8 bases from J; junction bases left unmatched: 7. This CDR3 reads CASSRRTSDHEQFF. In DNA form, the CDR3 reads TGTGCCAGCAGCCGGAGGACTAGCGACCATGAGCAGTTCTTC. Filled out from reference TRBV7-9 and TRBJ2-1, the complete variable domain reads DTGVSQNPRHKITKRGQNVTFRCDPISEHNRLYWYRQTLGQGPEFLTYFQNEAQLEKSRLLSDRFSAERPKGSFSTLEIQRTEQGDSAMYLCASSRRTSDHEQFFGPGTRLTVL.

This clonotype was counted only a few times. The chain joins TRBV29-1 to TRBJ2-7; D remains ambiguous. Trimming stripped 4 bases from V and 2 bases from J, with 3 bases between. This CDR3 comprises 10 residues. Germline CDR1 is SQVTM and CDR2 is ANQGSEA. In DNA, the CDR3 is TGCAGCGTTGTCGCCTACGAGCAGTACTTC. It specifies CSVVAYEQYF.

The chain couples TRBV27 to TRBJ2-1; a weak D match, TRBD2 (6 bases). The CDR3 loop spans 15 amino acids. CDR1 is MNHEY and CDR2 is SMNVEV in the germline V gene (reference sequence). Deletions cut 4 bases from V and 8 bases from J, with 18 bases between. CDR3 region: CASSSLGGGIYEQFF. The CDR3 DNA is TGTGCCAGCAGTTCCCTGGGGGGAGGAATCTATGAGCAGTTCTTC.

The genes are TRBV27 and TRBJ1-5, with 7 positions matching TRBD1. CDR3 size: 15 residues. With 6 bases clipped from V and 2 bases from J, the junction kept 7 bases outside the gene matches. Looked up from germline, CDR1 is MNHEY and CDR2 is SMNVEV (reference sequence). DNA of the CDR3: TGTGCCAGCAGCCAGACAGGGTATGGCAATCAGCCCCAGCATTTT. Translating gives CASSQTGYGNQPQHF.

DNA for the CDR3: TGTGCCAGCCTTCGACAGGGGGCTTGGGAGACCCAGTACTTC. It codes for CASLRQGAWETQYF. V and J are TRBV12-3 or TRBV12-4 and TRBJ2-5, with 10 bases lining up with TRBD1. The CDR3 totals 14 residues. Trimming took 8 bases from V and 5 from J; bases not matched to a gene: 8.

The rearrangement links TRBV9 to TRBJ2-3, with TRBD1 identical over 9 bases. V lost 3 bases, J lost 3 bases, and 5 bases stayed unmatched. Germline V gene data show CDR1 as SGDLS and CDR2 as YYNGEE. CDR3 size: 15 residues. CDR3 DNA sequence: TGTGCCAGCAGCGATTCCGGGACAGGGACAGATACGCAGTATTTT. Translating gives CASSDSGTGTDTQYF.

This clonotype has more than one count but fewer than ten. The chain combines TRBV27 with TRBJ1-1; D call uncertain. The V and J ends lost 2 bases and 1 base respectively, with 5 bases between them. The CDR3 consists of 13 residues. Per germline, CDR1 MNHEY and CDR2 SMNVEV (reference sequence). This CDR3 is CASSLGPNTEAFF. The DNA of the CDR3 is TGTGCCAGCAGTTTAGGTCCGAACACTGAAGCTTTCTTT.

V usage is TRBV18 and J usage is TRBJ1-1; D gene uncertain. Germline V gives CDR1 KGHSH, CDR2 LQKENI. V gave up 2 bases and J gave up 0 bases, with 10 bases separating them. The CDR3 is 15 amino acids. The CDR3 here is CASSPTQILNTEAFF. Written as DNA, the CDR3 is TGTGCCAGCTCACCAACGCAGATCCTGAACACTGAAGCTTTCTTT.

The chain recombines TRBV5-6 with TRBJ2-3; 9 bases line up with TRBD2. The germline gives CDR1 SGHDT, CDR2 YYEEEE. J was trimmed by 1 base and V by 4 bases; bases with no gene match: 4. This CDR3 comprises 15 residues. CDR3 sequence reads: CASSEPSGGTDTQYF. CDR3 bases: TGTGCCAGCAGCGAACCTAGCGGGGGCACAGATACGCAGTATTTT. Looking up the rest from reference TRBV5-6 and TRBJ2-3 gives the full variable domain: DAGVTQSPTHLIKTRGQQVTLRCSPKSGHDTVSWYQQALGQGPQFIFQYYEEEERQRGNFPDRFSGHQFPNYSSELNVNALLLGDSALYLCASSEPSGGTDTQYFGPGTRLTVL.

The chain joins TRBV20-1 to TRBJ2-1; weak D call: TRBD2 (6 bases). This CDR3 has 16 residues. From germline, CDR1 is DFQATT and CDR2 SNEGSKA (reference sequence). The V end was cut by 0 bases, the J end by 5 bases, with 17 bases between. CDR3 residues: CSARDLQLALHNEQFF. CDR3 nucleotides: TGCAGTGCTAGAGATCTCCAACTAGCTCTACACAATGAGCAGTTCTTC.

The CDR3 nucleotides are TGTGCCAGCAGCCCCCCGACACTACGGCGAGAGCAGTACTTC. Translating gives CASSPPTLRREQYF. The chain carries TRBV7-9 and TRBJ2-7, with D uncertain. CDR1 SEHNR and CDR2 FQNEAQ come from the germline V gene (reference sequence). This CDR3 is built from 14 residues. V was cut by 5 bases and J by 7 bases, with 18 bases left in between. Supplemented by reference TRBV7-9 and TRBJ2-7, the full variable domain reads DTGVSQNPRHKITKRGQNVTFRCDPISEHNRLYWYRQTLGQGPEFLTYFQNEAQLEKSRLLSDRFSAERPKGSFSTLEIQRTEQGDSAMYLCASSPPTLRREQYFGPGTRLTVT.

This chain joins TRBV6-2 or TRBV6-3 and TRBJ2-7; D call uncertain. CDR3 length: 15 residues. V was shortened by 0 bases and J by 4 bases, with 13 bases between the two germline ends. Germline lookup yields CDR1 MNHEY and CDR2 SVGEGT. CDR3 sequence: CASSYSNPSGYEQYF. The CDR3 bases are TGTGCCAGCAGTTACTCGAACCCGAGTGGGTACGAGCAGTACTTC.